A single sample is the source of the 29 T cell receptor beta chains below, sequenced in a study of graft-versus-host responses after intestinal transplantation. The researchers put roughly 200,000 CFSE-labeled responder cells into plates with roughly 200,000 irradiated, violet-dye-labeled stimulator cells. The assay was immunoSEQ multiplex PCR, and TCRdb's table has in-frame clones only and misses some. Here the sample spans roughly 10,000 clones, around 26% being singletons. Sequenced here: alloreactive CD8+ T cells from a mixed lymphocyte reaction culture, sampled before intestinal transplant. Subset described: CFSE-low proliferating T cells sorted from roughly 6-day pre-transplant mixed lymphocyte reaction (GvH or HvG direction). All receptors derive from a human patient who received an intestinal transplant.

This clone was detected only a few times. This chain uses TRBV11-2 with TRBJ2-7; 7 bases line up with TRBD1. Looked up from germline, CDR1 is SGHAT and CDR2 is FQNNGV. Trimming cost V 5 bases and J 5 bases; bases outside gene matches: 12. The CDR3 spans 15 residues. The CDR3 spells CASSTLDRVGHEQYF. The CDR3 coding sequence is TGTGCCAGCAGCACCCTTGACAGGGTTGGGCACGAGCAGTACTTC. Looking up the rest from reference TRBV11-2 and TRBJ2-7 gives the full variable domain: EAGVAQSPRYKIIEKRQSVAFWCNPISGHATLYWYQQILGQGPKLLIQFQNNGVVDDSQLPKDRFSAERLKGVDSTLKIQPAKLEDSAVYLCASSTLDRVGHEQYFGPGTRLTVT.

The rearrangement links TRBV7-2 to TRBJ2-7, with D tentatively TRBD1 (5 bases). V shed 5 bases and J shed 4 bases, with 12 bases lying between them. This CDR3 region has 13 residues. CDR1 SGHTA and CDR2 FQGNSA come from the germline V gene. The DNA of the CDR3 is TGTGCCAGCAGCCAGGACATTGATTACGAGCAGTACTTC. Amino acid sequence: CASSQDIDYEQYF.

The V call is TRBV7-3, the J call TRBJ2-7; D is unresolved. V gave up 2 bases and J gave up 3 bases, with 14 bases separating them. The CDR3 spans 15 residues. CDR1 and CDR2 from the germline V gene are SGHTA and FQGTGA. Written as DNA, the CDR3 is TGTGCCAGCAGCTTACGGTGGGCCCCTAACTACGAGCAGTACTTC. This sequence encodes CASSLRWAPNYEQYF.

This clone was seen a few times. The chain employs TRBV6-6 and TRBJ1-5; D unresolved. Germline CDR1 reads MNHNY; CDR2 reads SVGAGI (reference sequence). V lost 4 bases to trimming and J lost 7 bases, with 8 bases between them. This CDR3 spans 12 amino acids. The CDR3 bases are TGTGCCAGCAGTTTCGGAGAGCAGCCCCAGCATTTT. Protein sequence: CASSFGEQPQHF.

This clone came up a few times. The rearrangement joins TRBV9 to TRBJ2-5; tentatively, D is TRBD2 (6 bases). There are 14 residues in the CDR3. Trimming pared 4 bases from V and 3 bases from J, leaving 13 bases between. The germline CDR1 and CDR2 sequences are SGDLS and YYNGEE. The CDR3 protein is CASSPRGWEETQYF. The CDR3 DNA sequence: TGTGCCAGCAGCCCCCGGGGGTGGGAAGAGACCCAGTACTTC.

CDR3 DNA sequence: TGTGCCAGCAGCCCTCCCGAGCGGGGGGGGACGTACGAGCAGTACTTC. It specifies CASSPPERGGTYEQYF. V and J are TRBV4-2 and TRBJ2-7; 10 nucleotides agree with TRBD2. Germline V gene lookup returns CDR1 LGHNA and CDR2 YNFKEQ. CDR3 length equals 16 residues. The V segment lost 4 bases and the J segment 4 bases; nucleotides outside the gene matches: 10.

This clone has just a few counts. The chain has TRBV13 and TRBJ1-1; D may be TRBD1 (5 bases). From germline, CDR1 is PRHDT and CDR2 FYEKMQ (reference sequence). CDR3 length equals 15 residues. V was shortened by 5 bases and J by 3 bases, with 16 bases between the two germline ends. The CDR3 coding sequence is TGTGCCAGCAGCGACACAATGGGGGGTGACACTGAAGCTTTCTTT. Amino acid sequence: CASSDTMGGDTEAFF.

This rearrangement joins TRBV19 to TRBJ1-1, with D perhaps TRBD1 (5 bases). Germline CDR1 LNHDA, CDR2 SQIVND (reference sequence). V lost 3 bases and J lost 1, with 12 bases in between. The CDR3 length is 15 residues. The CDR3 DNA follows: TGTGCCAGTAGTATTTCATCCGGGGGGAACACTGAAGCTTTCTTT. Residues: CASSISSGGNTEAFF.

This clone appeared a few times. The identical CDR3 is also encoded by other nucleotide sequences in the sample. This CDR3 is CASSFGVSYEQYF. CDR3 in DNA: TGTGCCAGCAGTTTCGGGGTGTCCTACGAGCAGTACTTC. The chain is built from TRBV27 and TRBJ2-7; tentative D call: TRBD2 (5 bases). In germline, CDR1 is MNHEY, CDR2 SMNVEV (reference sequence). V lost 3 bases and J 1 base, leaving 7 bases between the germline ends. The CDR3 has 13 amino acids.

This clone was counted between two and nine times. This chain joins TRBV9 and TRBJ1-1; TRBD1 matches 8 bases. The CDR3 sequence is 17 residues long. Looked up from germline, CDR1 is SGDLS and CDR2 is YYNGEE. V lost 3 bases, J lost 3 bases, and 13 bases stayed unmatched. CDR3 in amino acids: CASSGAGGASRDTEAFF. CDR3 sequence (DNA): TGTGCCAGCAGCGGGGCAGGGGGCGCGAGTAGGGACACTGAAGCTTTCTTT. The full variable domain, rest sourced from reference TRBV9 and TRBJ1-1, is DSGVTQTPKHLITATGQRVTLRCSPRSGDLSVYWYQQSLDQGLQFLIQYYNGEERAKGNILERFSAQQFPDLHSELNLSSLELGDSALYFCASSGAGGASRDTEAFFGQGTRLTVV.

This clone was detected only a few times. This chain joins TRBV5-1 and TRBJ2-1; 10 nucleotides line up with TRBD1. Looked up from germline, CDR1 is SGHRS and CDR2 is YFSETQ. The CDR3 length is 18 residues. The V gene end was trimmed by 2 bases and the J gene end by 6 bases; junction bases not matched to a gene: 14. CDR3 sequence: CASSFILRPGQGRNEQFF. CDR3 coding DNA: TGCGCCAGCAGCTTTATCCTACGACCGGGACAGGGGCGCAATGAGCAGTTCTTC.

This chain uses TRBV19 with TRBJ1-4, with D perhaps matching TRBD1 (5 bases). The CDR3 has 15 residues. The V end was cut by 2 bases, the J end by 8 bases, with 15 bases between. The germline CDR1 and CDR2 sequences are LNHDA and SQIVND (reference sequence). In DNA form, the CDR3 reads TGTGCCAGTAGTATATGGGGGGGAGTAGGCGAAAAACTGTTTTTT. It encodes CASSIWGGVGEKLFF.

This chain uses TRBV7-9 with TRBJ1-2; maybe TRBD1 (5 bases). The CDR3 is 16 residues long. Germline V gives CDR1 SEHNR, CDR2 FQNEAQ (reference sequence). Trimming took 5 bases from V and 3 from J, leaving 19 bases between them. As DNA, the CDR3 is TGTGCCAGCAGCCAGGGAAGGGTCGCCCTTGACTATGGCTACACCTTC. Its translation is CASSQGRVALDYGYTF.

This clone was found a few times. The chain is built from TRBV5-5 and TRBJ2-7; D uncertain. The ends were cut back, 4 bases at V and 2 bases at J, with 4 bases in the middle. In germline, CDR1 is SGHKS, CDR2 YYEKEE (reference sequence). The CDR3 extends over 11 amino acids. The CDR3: CASSPAYEQYF. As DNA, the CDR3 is TGTGCCAGCAGCCCCGCCTACGAGCAGTACTTC.

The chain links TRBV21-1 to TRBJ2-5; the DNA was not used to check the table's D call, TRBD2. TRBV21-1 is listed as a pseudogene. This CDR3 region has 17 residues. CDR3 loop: CASSKAPGGHHQETQYF. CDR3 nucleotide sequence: TGTGCCAGCAGCAAAGCCCCAGGAGGGCACCACCAAGAGACCCAGTACTTC.

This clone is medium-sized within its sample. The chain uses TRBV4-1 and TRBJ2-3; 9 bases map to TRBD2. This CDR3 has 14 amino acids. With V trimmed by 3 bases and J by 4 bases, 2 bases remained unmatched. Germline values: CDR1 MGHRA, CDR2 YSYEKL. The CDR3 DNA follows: TGCGCCAGCAGCCACGGACTAGCGTCAGATACGCAGTATTTT. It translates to CASSHGLASDTQYF.

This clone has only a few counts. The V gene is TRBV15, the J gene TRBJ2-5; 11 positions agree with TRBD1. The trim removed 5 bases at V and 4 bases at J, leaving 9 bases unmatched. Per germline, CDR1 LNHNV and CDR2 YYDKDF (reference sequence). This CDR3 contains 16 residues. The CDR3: CATSGGTGGHRETQYF. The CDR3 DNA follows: TGTGCCACCAGCGGGGGGACAGGGGGTCACCGAGAGACCCAGTACTTC.

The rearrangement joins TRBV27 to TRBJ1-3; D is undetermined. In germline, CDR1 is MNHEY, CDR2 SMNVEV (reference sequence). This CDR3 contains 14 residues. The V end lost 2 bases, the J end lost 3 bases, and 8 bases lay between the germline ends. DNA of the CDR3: TGTGCCAGCAGTTTAGGCCTGAATGGAAACACCATATATTTT. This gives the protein CASSLGLNGNTIYF.

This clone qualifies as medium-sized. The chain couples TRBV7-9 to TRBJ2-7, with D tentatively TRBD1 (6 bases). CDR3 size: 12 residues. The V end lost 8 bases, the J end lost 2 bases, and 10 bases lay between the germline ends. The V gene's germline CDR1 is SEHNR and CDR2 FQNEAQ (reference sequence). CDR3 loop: CASRQATYEQYF. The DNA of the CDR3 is TGTGCCAGCCGACAGGCTACCTACGAGCAGTACTTC.

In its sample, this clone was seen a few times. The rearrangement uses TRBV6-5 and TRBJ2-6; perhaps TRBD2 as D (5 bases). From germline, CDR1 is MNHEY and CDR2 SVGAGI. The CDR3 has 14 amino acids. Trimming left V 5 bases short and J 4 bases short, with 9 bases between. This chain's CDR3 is CASSTEGGANVLTF. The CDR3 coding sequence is TGTGCCAGCAGTACCGAGGGCGGGGCCAACGTCCTGACTTTC.

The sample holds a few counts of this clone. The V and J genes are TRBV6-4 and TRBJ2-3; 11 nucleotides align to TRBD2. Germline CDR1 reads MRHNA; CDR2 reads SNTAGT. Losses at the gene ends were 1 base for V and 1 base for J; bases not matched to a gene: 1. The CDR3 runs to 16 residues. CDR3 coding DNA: TGTGCCAGCAGTGACTTAGCGGGGGGGCGCACAGATACGCAGTATTTT. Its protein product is CASSDLAGGRTDTQYF.

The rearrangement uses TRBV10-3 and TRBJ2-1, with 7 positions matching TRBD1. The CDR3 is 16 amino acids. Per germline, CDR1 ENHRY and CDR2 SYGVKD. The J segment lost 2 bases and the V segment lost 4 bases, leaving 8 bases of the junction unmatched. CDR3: CAISGTPGTAYNEQFF. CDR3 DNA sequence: TGTGCCATCAGTGGGACCCCGGGGACAGCCTACAATGAGCAGTTCTTC.

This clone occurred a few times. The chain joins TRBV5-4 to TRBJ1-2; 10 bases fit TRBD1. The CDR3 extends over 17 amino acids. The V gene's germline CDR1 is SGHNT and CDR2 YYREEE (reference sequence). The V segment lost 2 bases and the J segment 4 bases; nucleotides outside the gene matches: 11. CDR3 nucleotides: TGTGCCAGCAGCTTAGGGGACAGGGGTTTGGTAGGCTATGGCTACACCTTC. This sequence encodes CASSLGDRGLVGYGYTF.

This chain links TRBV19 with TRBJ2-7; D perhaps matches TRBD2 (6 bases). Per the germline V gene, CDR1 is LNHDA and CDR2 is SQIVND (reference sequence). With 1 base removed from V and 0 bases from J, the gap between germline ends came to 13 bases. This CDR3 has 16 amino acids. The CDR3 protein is CASSIGFGRSSYEQYF. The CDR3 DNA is TGTGCCAGTAGTATAGGTTTCGGGAGAAGCTCCTACGAGCAGTACTTC.

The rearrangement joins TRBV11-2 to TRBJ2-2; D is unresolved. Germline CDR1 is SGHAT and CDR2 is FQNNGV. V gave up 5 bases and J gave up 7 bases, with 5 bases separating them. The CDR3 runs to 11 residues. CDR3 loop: CASSPVGELFF. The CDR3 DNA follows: TGTGCCAGCAGCCCCGTCGGGGAGCTGTTTTTT.

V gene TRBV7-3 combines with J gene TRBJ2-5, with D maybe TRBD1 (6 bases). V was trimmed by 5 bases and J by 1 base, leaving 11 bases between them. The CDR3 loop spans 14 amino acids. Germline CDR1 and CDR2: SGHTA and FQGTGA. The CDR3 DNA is TGTGCCAGCAGCCCCACAGGGTTCCAAGAGACCCAGTACTTC. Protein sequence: CASSPTGFQETQYF. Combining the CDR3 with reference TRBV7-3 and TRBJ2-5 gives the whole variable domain GAGVSQTPSNKVTEKGKYVELRCDPISGHTALYWYRQSLGQGPEFLIYFQGTGAADDSGLPNDRFFAVRPEGSVSTLKIQRTERGDSAVYLCASSPTGFQETQYFGPGTRLLVL.

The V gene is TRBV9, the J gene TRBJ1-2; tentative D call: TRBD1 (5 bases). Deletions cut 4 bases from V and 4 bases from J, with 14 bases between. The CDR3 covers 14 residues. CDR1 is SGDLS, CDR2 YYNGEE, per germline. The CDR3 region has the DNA TGTGCCAGCAGCCCTGAGTGGGGGGGCTATGGCTACACCTTC. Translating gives CASSPEWGGYGYTF.

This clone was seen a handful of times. The CDR3 sequence: CASSLEGQGLDTQYF. The CDR3, as DNA: TGCGCCAGCAGCTTGGAAGGGCAGGGGTTAGATACGCAGTATTTT. The chain carries TRBV5-1 and TRBJ2-3, with a tentative D call TRBD1 (6 bases). Germline V gene sequence: CDR1 SGHRS, CDR2 YFSETQ. This CDR3 has 15 amino acids. V lost 0 bases and J lost 5, with 13 bases in between.

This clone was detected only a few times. CDR3: CASSQDPSAGGDGELFF. The CDR3 DNA is TGTGCCAGCAGCCAAGATCCGTCGGCGGGGGGAGACGGGGAGCTGTTTTTT. This chain links TRBV4-2 with TRBJ2-2; 8 nucleotides match TRBD2. The CDR3 spans 17 residues. Germline CDR1 reads LGHNA; CDR2 reads YNFKEQ. Unmatched junction bases numbered 10, after V lost 0 bases and J lost 7 bases.